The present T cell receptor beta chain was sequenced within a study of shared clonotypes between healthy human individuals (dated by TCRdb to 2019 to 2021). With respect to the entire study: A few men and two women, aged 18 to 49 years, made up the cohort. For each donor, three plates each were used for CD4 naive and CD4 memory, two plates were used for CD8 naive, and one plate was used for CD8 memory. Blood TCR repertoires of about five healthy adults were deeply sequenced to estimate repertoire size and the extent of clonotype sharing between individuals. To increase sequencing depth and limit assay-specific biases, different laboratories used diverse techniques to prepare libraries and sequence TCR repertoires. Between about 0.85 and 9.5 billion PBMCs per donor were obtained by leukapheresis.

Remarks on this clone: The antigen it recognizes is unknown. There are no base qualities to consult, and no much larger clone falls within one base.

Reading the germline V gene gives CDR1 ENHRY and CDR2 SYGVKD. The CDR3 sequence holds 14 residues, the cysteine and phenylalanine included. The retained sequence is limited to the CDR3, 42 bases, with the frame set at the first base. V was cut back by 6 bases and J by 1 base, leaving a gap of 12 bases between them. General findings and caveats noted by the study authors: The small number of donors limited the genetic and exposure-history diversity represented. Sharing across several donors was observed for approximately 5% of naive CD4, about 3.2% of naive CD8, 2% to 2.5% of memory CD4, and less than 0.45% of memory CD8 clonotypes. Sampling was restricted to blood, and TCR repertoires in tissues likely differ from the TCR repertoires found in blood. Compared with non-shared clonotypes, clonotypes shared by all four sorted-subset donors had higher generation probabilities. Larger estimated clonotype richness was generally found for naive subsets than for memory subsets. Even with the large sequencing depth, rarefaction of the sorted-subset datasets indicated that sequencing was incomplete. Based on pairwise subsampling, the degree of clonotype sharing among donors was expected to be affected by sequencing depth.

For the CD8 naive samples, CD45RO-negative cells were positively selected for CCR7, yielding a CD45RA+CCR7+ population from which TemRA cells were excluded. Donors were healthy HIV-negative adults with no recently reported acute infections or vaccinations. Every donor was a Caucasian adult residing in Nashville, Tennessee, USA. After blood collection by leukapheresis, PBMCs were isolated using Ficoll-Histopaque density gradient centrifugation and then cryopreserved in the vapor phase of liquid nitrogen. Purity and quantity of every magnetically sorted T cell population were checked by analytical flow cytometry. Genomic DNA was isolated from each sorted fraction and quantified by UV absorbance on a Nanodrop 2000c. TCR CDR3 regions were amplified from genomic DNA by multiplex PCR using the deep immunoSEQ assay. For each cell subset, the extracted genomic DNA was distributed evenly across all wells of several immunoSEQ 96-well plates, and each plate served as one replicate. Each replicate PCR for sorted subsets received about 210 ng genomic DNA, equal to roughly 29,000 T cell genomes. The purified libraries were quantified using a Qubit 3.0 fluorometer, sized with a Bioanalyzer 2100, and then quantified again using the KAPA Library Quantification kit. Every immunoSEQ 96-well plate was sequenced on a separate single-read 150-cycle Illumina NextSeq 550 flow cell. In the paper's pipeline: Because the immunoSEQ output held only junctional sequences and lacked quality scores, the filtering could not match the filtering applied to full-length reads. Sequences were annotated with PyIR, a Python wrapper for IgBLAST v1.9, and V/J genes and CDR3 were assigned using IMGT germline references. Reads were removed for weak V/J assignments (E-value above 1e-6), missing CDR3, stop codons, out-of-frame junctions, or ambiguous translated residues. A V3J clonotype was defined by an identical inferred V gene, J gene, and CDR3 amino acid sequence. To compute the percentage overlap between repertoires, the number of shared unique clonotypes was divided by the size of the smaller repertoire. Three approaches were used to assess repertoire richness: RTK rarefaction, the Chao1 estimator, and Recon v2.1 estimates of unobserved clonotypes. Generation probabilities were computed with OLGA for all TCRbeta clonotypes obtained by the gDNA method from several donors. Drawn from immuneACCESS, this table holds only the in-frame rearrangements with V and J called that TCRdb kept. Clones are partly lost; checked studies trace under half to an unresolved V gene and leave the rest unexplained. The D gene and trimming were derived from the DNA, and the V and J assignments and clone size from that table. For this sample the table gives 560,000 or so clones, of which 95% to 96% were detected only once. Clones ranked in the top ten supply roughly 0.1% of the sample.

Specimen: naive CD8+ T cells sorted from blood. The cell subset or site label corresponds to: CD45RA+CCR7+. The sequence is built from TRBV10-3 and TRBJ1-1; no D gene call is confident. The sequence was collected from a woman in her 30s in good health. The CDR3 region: CAIRAGQWNTEAFF. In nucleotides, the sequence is TGTGCCATCAGGGCAGGTCAGTGGAACACTGAAGCTTTCTTT.